This T cell receptor beta chain was profiled in a study of shared clonotypes between healthy human individuals. Genomic DNA (from each subset) was split evenly across several immunoSEQ plates. Generated by immunoSEQ multiplex PCR, the TCRdb table keeps only in-frame clones and is missing some. The repertoire holds 2,100,000 or so clones, with approximately 96% as singletons. Sequencing was carried out using naive CD4+ T cells sorted from blood. Sample subset: CD45RA+ positively selected. The TCR was taken from a man between 18 and 35 years old in good health.

CDR3 DNA: TGTGCCAGCAGTTTCCACAGGGACACCCATCAGCCCCAGCATTTT. Translation: CASSFHRDTHQPQHF. This chain links TRBV27 with TRBJ1-5; perhaps TRBD1 as D (6 bases). Germline V gene data show CDR1 as MNHEY and CDR2 as SMNVEV (reference sequence). V was clipped by 3 bases and J by 5 bases, with 14 bases between them. This CDR3 is 15 amino acids long.